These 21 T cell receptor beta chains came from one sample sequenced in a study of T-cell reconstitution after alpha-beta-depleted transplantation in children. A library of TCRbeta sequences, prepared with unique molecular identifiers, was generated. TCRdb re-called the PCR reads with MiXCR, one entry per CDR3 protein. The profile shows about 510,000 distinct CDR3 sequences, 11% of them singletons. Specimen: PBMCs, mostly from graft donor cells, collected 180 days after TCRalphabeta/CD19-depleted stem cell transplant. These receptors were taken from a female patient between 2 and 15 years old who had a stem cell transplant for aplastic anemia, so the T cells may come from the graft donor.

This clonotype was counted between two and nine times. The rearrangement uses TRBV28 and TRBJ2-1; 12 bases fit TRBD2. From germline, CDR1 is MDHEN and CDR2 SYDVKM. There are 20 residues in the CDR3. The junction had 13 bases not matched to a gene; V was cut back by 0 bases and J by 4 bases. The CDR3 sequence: CASSLWGWALAGGKYNEQFF. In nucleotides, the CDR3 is TGTGCCAGCAGTTTATGGGGCTGGGCCCTAGCGGGAGGGAAATACAATGAGCAGTTCTTC. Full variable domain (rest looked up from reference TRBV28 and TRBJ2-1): DVKVTQSSRYLVKRTGEKVFLECVQDMDHENMFWYRQDPGLGLRLIYFSYDVKMKEKGDIPEGYSVSREKKERFSLILESASTNQTSMYLCASSLWGWALAGGKYNEQFFGPGTRLTVL.

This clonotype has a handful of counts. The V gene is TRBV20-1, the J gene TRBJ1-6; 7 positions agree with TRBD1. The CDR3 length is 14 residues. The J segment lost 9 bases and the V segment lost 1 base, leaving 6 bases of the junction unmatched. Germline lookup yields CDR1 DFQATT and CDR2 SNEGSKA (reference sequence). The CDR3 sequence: CSARAGGGISPLHF. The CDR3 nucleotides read TGCAGTGCTAGAGCAGGGGGTGGAATTTCACCCCTCCACTTT.

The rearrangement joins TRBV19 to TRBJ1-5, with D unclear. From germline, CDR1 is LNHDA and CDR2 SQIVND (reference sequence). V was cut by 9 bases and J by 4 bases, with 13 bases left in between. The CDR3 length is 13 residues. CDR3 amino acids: CASHLGSNQPQHF. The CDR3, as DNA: TGTGCCAGCCACCTGGGCTCGAATCAGCCCCAGCATTTT. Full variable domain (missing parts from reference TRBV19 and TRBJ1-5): DGGITQSPKYLFRKEGQNVTLSCEQNLNHDAMYWYRQDPGQGLRLIYYSQIVNDFQKGDIAEGYSVSREKKESFPLTVTSAQKNPTAFYLCASHLGSNQPQHFGDGTRLSIL.

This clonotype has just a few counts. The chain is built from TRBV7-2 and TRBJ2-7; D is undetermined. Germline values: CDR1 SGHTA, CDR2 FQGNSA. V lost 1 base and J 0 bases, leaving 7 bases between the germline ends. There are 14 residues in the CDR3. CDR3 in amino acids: CASSLGFNSYEQYF. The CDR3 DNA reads TGTGCCAGCAGCTTAGGGTTCAACTCCTACGAGCAGTACTTC.

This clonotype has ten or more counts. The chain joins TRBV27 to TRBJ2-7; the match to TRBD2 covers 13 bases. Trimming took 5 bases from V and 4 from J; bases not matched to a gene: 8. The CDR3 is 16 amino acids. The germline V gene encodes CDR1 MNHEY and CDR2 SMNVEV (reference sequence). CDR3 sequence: CASSAPGLAGFYEQYF. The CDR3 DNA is TGTGCCAGCAGTGCCCCGGGACTAGCGGGATTTTACGAGCAGTACTTC.

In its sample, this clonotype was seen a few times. As DNA, the CDR3 is TGCGCCAGCAGCCCTCTACTAGCGGGAGGGCTGGATACGCAGTATTTT. Its protein product is CASSPLLAGGLDTQYF. The J gene is TRBJ2-3, the V gene TRBV4-1; TRBD2 aligns across 13 bases. This CDR3 comprises 16 residues. With V trimmed by 4 bases and J by 6 bases, 7 bases remained unmatched. The germline CDR1 and CDR2 sequences are MGHRA and YSYEKL.

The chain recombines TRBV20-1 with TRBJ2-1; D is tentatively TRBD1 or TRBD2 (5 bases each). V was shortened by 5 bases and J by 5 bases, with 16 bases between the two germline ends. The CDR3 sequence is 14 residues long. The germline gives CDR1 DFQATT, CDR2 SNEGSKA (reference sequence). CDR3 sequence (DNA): TGCAGTGCTTTCGCCGGGGCAGCTAACAATGAGCAGTTCTTC. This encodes CSAFAGAANNEQFF.

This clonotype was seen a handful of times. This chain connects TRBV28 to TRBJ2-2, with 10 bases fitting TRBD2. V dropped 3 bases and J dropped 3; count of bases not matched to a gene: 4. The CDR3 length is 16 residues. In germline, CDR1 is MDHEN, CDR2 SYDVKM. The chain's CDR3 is CASSFFGLADTGELFF. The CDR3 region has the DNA TGTGCCAGCAGTTTTTTTGGACTAGCGGACACCGGGGAGCTGTTTTTT. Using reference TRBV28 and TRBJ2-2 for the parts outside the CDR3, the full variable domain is DVKVTQSSRYLVKRTGEKVFLECVQDMDHENMFWYRQDPGLGLRLIYFSYDVKMKEKGDIPEGYSVSREKKERFSLILESASTNQTSMYLCASSFFGLADTGELFFGEGSRLTVL.

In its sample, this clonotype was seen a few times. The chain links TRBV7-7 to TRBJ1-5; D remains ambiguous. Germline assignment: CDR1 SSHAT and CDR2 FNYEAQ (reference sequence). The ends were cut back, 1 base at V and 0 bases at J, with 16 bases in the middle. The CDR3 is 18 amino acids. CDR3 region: CASSLDRGRQYSNQPQHF. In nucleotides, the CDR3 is TGTGCCAGCAGCTTAGATCGTGGCAGGCAGTATAGCAATCAGCCCCAGCATTTT.

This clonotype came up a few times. CDR3 bases: TGTGCCAGCAGTTTCGTGGGGGAGGACCGATTCTACTATGGCTACACCTTC. This gives the protein CASSFVGEDRFYYGYTF. V is TRBV28 and J is TRBJ1-2, with D maybe TRBD1 (5 bases). The CDR3 is made up of 17 amino acids. V was pared by 3 bases and J by 3 bases, with 20 bases between. Germline CDR1 and CDR2: MDHEN and SYDVKM.

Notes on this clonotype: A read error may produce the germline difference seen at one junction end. The CDR3 sequence is CACSPGTSGRVDTGELFF. Written as DNA, the CDR3 is TGTGCCTGCAGTCCTGGGACTAGCGGGAGGGTGGACACCGGGGAGCTGTTTTTT. J is TRBJ2-2 and V is TRBV3-1; 16 bases are a match to TRBD2. CDR1 and CDR2 from the germline V gene are LGHDT and YNNKEL (reference sequence). The CDR3 covers 18 residues. The full variable domain, in which reference TRBV3-1 and TRBJ2-2 provide the parts outside the CDR3, is DTAVSQTPKYLVTQMGNDKSIKCEQNLGHDTMYWYKQDSKKFLKIMFSYNNKELIINETVPNRFSPKSPDKAHLNLHINSLELGDSAVYFCACSPGTSGRVDTGELFFGEGSRLTVL.

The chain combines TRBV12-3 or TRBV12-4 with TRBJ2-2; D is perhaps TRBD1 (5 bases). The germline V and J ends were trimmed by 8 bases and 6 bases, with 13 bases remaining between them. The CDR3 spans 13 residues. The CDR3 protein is CASGTTGPGELFF. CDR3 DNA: TGTGCCAGCGGAACAACAGGTCCCGGGGAGCTGTTTTTT.

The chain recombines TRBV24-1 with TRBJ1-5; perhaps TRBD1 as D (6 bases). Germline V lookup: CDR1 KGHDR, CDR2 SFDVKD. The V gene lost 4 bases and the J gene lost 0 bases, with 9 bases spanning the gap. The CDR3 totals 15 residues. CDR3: CATSESTGSNQPQHF. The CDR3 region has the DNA TGTGCCACCAGTGAGTCGACAGGTAGCAATCAGCCCCAGCATTTT.

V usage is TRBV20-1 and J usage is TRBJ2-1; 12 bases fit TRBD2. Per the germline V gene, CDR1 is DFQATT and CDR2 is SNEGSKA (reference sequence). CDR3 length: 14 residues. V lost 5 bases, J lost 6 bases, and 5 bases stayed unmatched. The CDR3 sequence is CSAVLAGGFNEQFF. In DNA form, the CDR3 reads TGCAGTGCTGTCCTAGCGGGAGGGTTCAATGAGCAGTTCTTC.

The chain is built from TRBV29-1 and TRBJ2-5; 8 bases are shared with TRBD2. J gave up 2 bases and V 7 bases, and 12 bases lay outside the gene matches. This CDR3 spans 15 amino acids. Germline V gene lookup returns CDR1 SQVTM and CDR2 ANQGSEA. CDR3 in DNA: TGCAGCGCCGGGGGGGCCAAATCCGTACAAGAGACCCAGTACTTC. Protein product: CSAGGAKSVQETQYF.

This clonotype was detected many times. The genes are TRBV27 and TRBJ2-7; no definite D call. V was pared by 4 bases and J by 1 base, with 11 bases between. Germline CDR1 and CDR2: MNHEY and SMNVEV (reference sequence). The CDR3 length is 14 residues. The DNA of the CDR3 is TGTGCCAGCAGTTGGAAGGGTTATTCCTACGAGCAGTACTTC. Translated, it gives CASSWKGYSYEQYF.

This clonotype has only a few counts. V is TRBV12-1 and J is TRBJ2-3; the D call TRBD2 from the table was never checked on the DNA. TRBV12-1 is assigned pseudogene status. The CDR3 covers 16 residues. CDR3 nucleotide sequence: TGTGCCAGCAGCCAAGGGACTAGCGGGAGTTCAGATACGCAGTATTTT. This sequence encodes CASSQGTSGSSDTQYF.

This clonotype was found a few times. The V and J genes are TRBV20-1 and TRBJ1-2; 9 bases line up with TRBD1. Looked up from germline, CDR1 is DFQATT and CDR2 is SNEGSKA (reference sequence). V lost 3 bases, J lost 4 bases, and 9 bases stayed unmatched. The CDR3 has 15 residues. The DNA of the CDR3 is TGCAGTGCTAGGGACACAGGGGGCGTAAGCTATGGCTACACCTTC. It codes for CSARDTGGVSYGYTF.

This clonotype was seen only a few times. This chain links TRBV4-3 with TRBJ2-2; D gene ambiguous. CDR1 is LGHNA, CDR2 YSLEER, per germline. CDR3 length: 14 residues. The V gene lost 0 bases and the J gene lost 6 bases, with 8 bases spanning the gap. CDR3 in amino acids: CASSQDGYAGELFF. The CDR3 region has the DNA TGCGCCAGCAGCCAAGATGGGTACGCCGGGGAGCTGTTTTTT.

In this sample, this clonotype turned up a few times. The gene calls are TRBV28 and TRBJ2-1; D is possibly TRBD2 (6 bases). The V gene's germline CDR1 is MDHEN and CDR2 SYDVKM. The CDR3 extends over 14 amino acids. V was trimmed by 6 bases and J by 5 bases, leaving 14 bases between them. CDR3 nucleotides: TGTGCCAGCAGAGCCATAGCGGAGAACAATGAGCAGTTCTTC. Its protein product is CASRAIAENNEQFF.

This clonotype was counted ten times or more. As DNA, the CDR3 is TGTGCCAGCAGCTTAGTATTAGATTTTTCCTACAATGAGCAGTTCTTC. Protein product: CASSLVLDFSYNEQFF. The rearrangement joins TRBV11-2 to TRBJ2-1, with D uncertain. Germline CDR1 is SGHAT and CDR2 is FQNNGV. The V end was cut by 1 base, the J end by 1 base, with 11 bases between. The CDR3 sequence is 16 residues long.